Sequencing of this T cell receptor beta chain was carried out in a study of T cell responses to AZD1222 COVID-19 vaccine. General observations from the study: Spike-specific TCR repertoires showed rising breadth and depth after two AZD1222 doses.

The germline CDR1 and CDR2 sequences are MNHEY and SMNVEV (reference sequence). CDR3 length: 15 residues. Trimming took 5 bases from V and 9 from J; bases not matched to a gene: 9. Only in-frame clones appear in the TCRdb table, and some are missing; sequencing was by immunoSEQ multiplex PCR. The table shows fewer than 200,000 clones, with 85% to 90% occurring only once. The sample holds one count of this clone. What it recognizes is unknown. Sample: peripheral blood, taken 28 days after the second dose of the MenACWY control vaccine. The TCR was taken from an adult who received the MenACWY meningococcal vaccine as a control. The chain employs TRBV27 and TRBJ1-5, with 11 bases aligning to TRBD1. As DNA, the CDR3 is TGTGCCAGCAGTACCGGGACAGGGGGTACTGGGCCCCAGCATTTT. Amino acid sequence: CASSTGTGGTGPQHF.